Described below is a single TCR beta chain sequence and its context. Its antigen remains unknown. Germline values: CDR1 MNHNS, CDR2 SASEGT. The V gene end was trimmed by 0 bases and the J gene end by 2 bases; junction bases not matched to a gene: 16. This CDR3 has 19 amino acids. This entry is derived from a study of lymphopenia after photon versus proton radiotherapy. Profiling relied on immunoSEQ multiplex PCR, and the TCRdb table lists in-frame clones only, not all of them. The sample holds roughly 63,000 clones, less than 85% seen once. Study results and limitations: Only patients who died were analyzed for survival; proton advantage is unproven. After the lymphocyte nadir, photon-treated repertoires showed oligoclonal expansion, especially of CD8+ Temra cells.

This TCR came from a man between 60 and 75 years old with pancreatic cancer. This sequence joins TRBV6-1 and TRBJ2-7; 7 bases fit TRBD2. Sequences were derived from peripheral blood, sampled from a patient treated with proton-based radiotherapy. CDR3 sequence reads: CASSEALGGSTPKAYEQYF. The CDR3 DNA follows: TGTGCCAGCAGTGAAGCGTTGGGCGGGAGTACCCCAAAGGCCTACGAGCAGTACTTC.